This T cell receptor (beta chain) was recorded in a study of blood T cell repertoires in COVID-19. Study background: Samples representing acute and convalescent COVID-19 were sourced from the United States, Italy and Spain. In each case, the material was cDNA or gDNA derived from T cells, B-cell-depleted T cells, or PBMCs.

Per the study methods: Amplified reference gene primers provided the basis for estimating nucleated cell counts. Sequenced by immunoSEQ multiplex PCR; TCRdb stores in-frame clones only, minus some. V, J and clone size are taken as reported in that table, and D and trimming were inferred from the DNA itself. The repertoire has 310,000 or so clones, more than 75% of them found once; the top ten carry 1%. The germline gives CDR1 SGHDT, CDR2 YYEEEE. The CDR3 loop spans 15 amino acids. Trimming cost V 0 bases and J 0 bases, with 9 bases left between them. This clone was detected a few times. What was sequenced was peripheral blood. This receptor was identified in a man aged 50-60 years with active or convalescent COVID-19. V is TRBV5-6 and J is TRBJ1-1, with no clear D. The CDR3 loop reads CASSLAGRMNTEAFF. The CDR3 nucleotides read TGTGCCAGCAGCTTGGCGGGTCGGATGAACACTGAAGCTTTCTTT.